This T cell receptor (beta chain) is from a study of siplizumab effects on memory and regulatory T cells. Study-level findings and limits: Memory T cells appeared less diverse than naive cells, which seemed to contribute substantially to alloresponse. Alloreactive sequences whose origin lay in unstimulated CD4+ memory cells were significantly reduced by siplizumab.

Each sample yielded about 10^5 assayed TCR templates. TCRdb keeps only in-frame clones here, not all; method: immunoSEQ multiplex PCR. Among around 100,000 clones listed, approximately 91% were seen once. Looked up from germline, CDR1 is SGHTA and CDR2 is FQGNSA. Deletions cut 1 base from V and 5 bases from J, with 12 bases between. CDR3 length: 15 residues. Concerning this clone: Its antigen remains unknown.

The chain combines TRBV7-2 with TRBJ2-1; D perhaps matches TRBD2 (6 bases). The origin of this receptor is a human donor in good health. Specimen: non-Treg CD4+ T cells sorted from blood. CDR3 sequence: CASSLGLARNNEQFF. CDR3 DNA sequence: TGTGCCAGCAGCTTAGGGCTAGCGCGTAACAATGAGCAGTTCTTC.